The clone carrying this T cell receptor beta chain was observed a few times. Its antigen is not known. Treatment indicated: approximately 9-day PBMC culture with coronavirus spike peptide pools or control peptides (ViraFEST assay). The sample comes from a study of vaccination and CD4 T cells after COVID-19. Study context: Participants were administered two doses of either the BNT162b2 or the mRNA-1273 vaccine. Stimulation of the cells used overlapping spike peptide pools from SARS-CoV-2 and from the common cold coronaviruses HCoV-NL63, HCoV-OC43 and HCoV-229E. Study results and limitations: The rise in median SARS-CoV-2-reactive clonotypes, from about 20 to 38, was not significant.

Germline lookup yields CDR1 KGHSH and CDR2 LQKENI. V shed 1 base and J 6 bases; nucleotides not matched to a gene: 6. The CDR3 is 15 amino acids. Oncomine TCR Beta short-read sequencing was applied to DNA from cultured CD4+ T cells. TCRdb independently ran MiXCR on the PCR reads; one entry per CDR3 protein. The data hold some 16,000 distinct CDR3 sequences, with around 50% observed a single time. This chain uses TRBV18 with TRBJ2-7; 10 bases align to TRBD1. This TCR was recovered from a human donor who had recovered from COVID-19. The specimen comprised CD4+ T cells from blood, cultured in vitro, sampled before SARS-CoV-2 vaccination. In DNA form, the CDR3 reads TGTGCCAGCTCACCACTACCGGGACAGGGGCCCGAGCAGTACTTC. It encodes CASSPLPGQGPEQYF.